This T cell receptor beta chain was captured in a study of shared clonotypes between healthy human individuals. Study background: With ages of 18 to 49, the donors were two women and a few men. There were three CD4 naive, three CD4 memory, two CD8 naive and one CD8 memory plates per donor.

A CD45RA+ naive subset and a CD45RA-negative memory subset were split from CD4+ cells. Deep-level assay runs were performed. Clones were read by immunoSEQ multiplex PCR, and TCRdb kept only the in-frame ones, dropping some. The repertoire consists of over a million clones, with roughly 70% occurring once and the leading ten covering roughly 1.5%. The V and J ends lost 4 bases and 6 bases respectively, with 14 bases between them. This CDR3 comprises 14 residues. Per the germline V gene, CDR1 is SGHTA and CDR2 is FQGNSA. Material for sequencing was memory CD4+ T cells sorted from blood. Regarding subset: CD45RA-negative fraction. V is TRBV7-2 and J is TRBJ2-3; possibly TRBD1 for D (6 bases). The TCR sequence derives from a man aged 18 to 30 in good health. For the CDR3, the DNA is TGTGCCAGCAGCTACCGGGCCAGGGGCGATACGCAGTATTTT. This sequence encodes CASSYRARGDTQYF.